This is a list of T cell receptor beta chains from one sample in a study of Ad26.COV2.S vaccination and SARS-CoV-2 variants. The assay was immunoSEQ multiplex PCR, and TCRdb's table has in-frame clones only and misses some. The sample contains about 350,000 clones, around 90% of which appear only once. The sequences come from peripheral blood, collected in a trial of Ad26.COV2.S vaccine versus placebo. The receptors shown here come from a person between 18 and 65 years old who received the Ad26.COV2.S COVID-19 vaccine or a placebo. CDR3s include the opening cysteine and the closing phenylalanine or tryptophan. D genes are given only for firm matches. Rows give clone size only sometimes, using once, few, many, or a class for an expanded clone.

clone_size: -; j_call: TRBJ2-2; cdr3_length: 15; v_call: TRBV4-1; d_call: -; cdr3_nt: TGCGCCAGCAGCCAAGGTCCGGGAAACACCGGGGAGCTGTTTTTT; cdr3_aa: CASSQGPGNTGELFF
clone_size: -; j_call: TRBJ1-3; cdr3_length: 17; v_call: TRBV11-2; d_call: -; cdr3_nt: TGTGCCAGCAGTCCTGGGGCAGGGCGTAGAGCTGGAAACACCATATATTTT; cdr3_aa: CASSPGAGRRAGNTIYF
clone_size: -; j_call: TRBJ1-4; cdr3_length: 15; v_call: TRBV30; d_call: -; cdr3_nt: TGTGCCTGGAGTGTACGACAGCGAGGGACGGAAAAACTGTTTTTT; cdr3_aa: CAWSVRQRGTEKLFF
clone_size: -; j_call: TRBJ2-1; cdr3_length: 15; v_call: TRBV9; d_call: TRBD1; cdr3_nt: TGTGCCAGCAGCGTAGGACAGGGGGCATACAATGAGCAGTTCTTC; cdr3_aa: CASSVGQGAYNEQFF
clone_size: -; j_call: TRBJ1-5; cdr3_length: 19; v_call: TRBV30; d_call: -; cdr3_nt: TGTGCCTGGAGGAACCCGGGAGTGGGCCGGTTGGGGAGCAATCAGCCCCAGCATTTT; cdr3_aa: CAWRNPGVGRLGSNQPQHF
clone_size: once; j_call: TRBJ1-1; cdr3_length: 11; v_call: TRBV28; d_call: -; cdr3_nt: TGTGCCAGCACAGGGGTTCCCGGAGCTTTCTTT; cdr3_aa: CASTGVPGAFF
clone_size: once; j_call: TRBJ2-3; cdr3_length: 14; v_call: TRBV5-4; d_call: -; cdr3_nt: TGTGCCAGCAGCTTGGCGACTAGAACAGATACGCAGTATTTT; cdr3_aa: CASSLATRTDTQYF
clone_size: -; j_call: TRBJ2-5; cdr3_length: 14; v_call: TRBV3-1/TRBV3-2; d_call: -; cdr3_nt: TGTGCCAGCAGCCAAGAGGTAGCGGAAGAGACCCAGTACTTC; cdr3_aa: CASSQEVAEETQYF
clone_size: -; j_call: TRBJ2-7; cdr3_length: 13; v_call: TRBV5-4; d_call: -; cdr3_nt: TGTGCCAGCCAGTGGGGTCATGCCCGCGAGCAGTACTTC; cdr3_aa: CASQWGHAREQYF
clone_size: -; j_call: TRBJ1-5; cdr3_length: 15; v_call: TRBV4-1; d_call: -; cdr3_nt: TGCGCCAGCAGAAAAAGCAGGGGAGGGTTTGAGCCCCAGCATTTT; cdr3_aa: CASRKSRGGFEPQHF
clone_size: -; j_call: TRBJ1-4; cdr3_length: 17; v_call: TRBV11-2; d_call: TRBD1; cdr3_nt: TGTGCCAGCAGCTCCGGACAGGGGCCTACAACTAATGAAAAACTGTTTTTT; cdr3_aa: CASSSGQGPTTNEKLFF
clone_size: -; j_call: TRBJ2-3; cdr3_length: 16; v_call: TRBV7-6; d_call: TRBD1; cdr3_nt: TGTGCCAGCAGCCACGGGGCCTTCAGGGGGACAGATACGCAGTATTTT; cdr3_aa: CASSHGAFRGTDTQYF
clone_size: -; j_call: TRBJ2-1; cdr3_length: 12; v_call: TRBV18; d_call: -; cdr3_nt: TGTGCCAGCGTGTATCCTGGGGGTGAGCAGTTCTTC; cdr3_aa: CASVYPGGEQFF
clone_size: -; j_call: TRBJ2-7; cdr3_length: 15; v_call: TRBV18; d_call: -; cdr3_nt: TGTGCCAGCTCACCACCCTTAGGACTAACCTACGAGCAGTACTTC; cdr3_aa: CASSPPLGLTYEQYF
clone_size: -; j_call: TRBJ1-2; cdr3_length: 13; v_call: TRBV28; d_call: -; cdr3_nt: TGTGCCAGCAGTTTCCAGCCTCTCTATGGCTACACCTTC; cdr3_aa: CASSFQPLYGYTF
clone_size: -; j_call: TRBJ1-2; cdr3_length: 15; v_call: TRBV5-4; d_call: TRBD1; cdr3_nt: TGTGCCAGCAGCTTGGCCGGGACAGGGGGCCGCGGCTACACCTTC; cdr3_aa: CASSLAGTGGRGYTF
clone_size: -; j_call: TRBJ2-2; cdr3_length: 14; v_call: TRBV29-1; d_call: -; cdr3_nt: TGCAGCGTTGGGCAGAACACAGGGACCGGGGAGCTGTTTTTT; cdr3_aa: CSVGQNTGTGELFF
clone_size: -; j_call: TRBJ2-2; cdr3_length: 16; v_call: TRBV19; d_call: TRBD1; cdr3_nt: TGTGCCAGTAGCGGGATGACAGGGTCGGGAACCGGGGAGCTGTTTTTT; cdr3_aa: CASSGMTGSGTGELFF
clone_size: -; j_call: TRBJ2-2; cdr3_length: 18; v_call: TRBV19; d_call: TRBD2; cdr3_nt: TGTGCCAGCGCTAAGTGGGGCCTAGCGGGAAGGAACACCGGGGAGCTGTTTTTT; cdr3_aa: CASAKWGLAGRNTGELFF
clone_size: -; j_call: TRBJ1-1; cdr3_length: 15; v_call: TRBV11-1; d_call: TRBD1; cdr3_nt: TGTGCCAGCAGCCAGAGGACAGGGCTGAACACTGAAGCTTTCTTT; cdr3_aa: CASSQRTGLNTEAFF
clone_size: -; j_call: TRBJ2-7; cdr3_length: 11; v_call: TRBV19; d_call: -; cdr3_nt: TGTGCCAGTAGTATAGACTACGAGCAGTACTTC; cdr3_aa: CASSIDYEQYF
clone_size: -; j_call: TRBJ2-1; cdr3_length: 15; v_call: TRBV7-3; d_call: -; cdr3_nt: TGTGCCAGCAGCATAGGTAGGGTGCCTTACAATGAGCAGTTCTTC; cdr3_aa: CASSIGRVPYNEQFF
clone_size: -; j_call: TRBJ2-1; cdr3_length: 15; v_call: TRBV13; d_call: TRBD1; cdr3_nt: TGTGCCAGCAGCTCCAGGGACAGGGGGCAAGGTGAGCAGTTCTTC; cdr3_aa: CASSSRDRGQGEQFF
clone_size: -; j_call: TRBJ2-7; cdr3_length: 13; v_call: TRBV10-3; d_call: -; cdr3_nt: TGTGCCATCAGTGTACCACAGGGCTACGAGCAGTACTTC; cdr3_aa: CAISVPQGYEQYF
clone_size: -; j_call: TRBJ1-5; cdr3_length: 12; v_call: TRBV2; d_call: -; cdr3_nt: TGTGCCAGCAGTGGAGGCAGGCAGCCCCAGCATTTT; cdr3_aa: CASSGGRQPQHF
clone_size: -; j_call: TRBJ1-6; cdr3_length: 13; v_call: TRBV20-1; d_call: -; cdr3_nt: TGCAGTGCTAGTGCGGGGGGAAATTCACCCCTCCACTTT; cdr3_aa: CSASAGGNSPLHF
clone_size: -; j_call: TRBJ2-3; cdr3_length: 14; v_call: TRBV27; d_call: -; cdr3_nt: TGTGCCAGCAGTTTTAGGACGGAGGCAGATACGCAGTATTTT; cdr3_aa: CASSFRTEADTQYF
clone_size: -; j_call: TRBJ2-5; cdr3_length: 16; v_call: TRBV7-9; d_call: -; cdr3_nt: TGTGCCAGCAGCTCTCCAGTCGACGCCGGACAAGAGACCCAGTACTTC; cdr3_aa: CASSSPVDAGQETQYF
clone_size: -; j_call: TRBJ2-7; cdr3_length: 12; v_call: TRBV6-1; d_call: -; cdr3_nt: TGTGCCAGCAGTGAAACTAGCTGGGAGCAGTACTTC; cdr3_aa: CASSETSWEQYF
clone_size: -; j_call: TRBJ2-7; cdr3_length: 12; v_call: TRBV18; d_call: -; cdr3_nt: TGTGCCAGCTCAGTCTACAAGTACGAGCAGTACTTC; cdr3_aa: CASSVYKYEQYF